The 28 T cell receptor beta chains given below trace back to one sample, sequenced in a study of blood T cell repertoires in COVID-19. The assay was immunoSEQ multiplex PCR, and TCRdb's table has in-frame clones only and misses some. This table holds 150,000 to 200,000 clones, roughly nine tenths found once. Input material: peripheral blood. Receptor source: a man between 60 and 75 years old with active or convalescent COVID-19.

The chain uses TRBV19 and TRBJ2-5; D may be TRBD2 (5 bases). CDR3 size: 16 residues. The V end was cut by 4 bases, the J end by 2 bases, with 17 bases between. Germline CDR1 and CDR2: LNHDA and SQIVND (reference sequence). DNA of the CDR3: TGTGCCAGTAGTACCCAGCACTCGGGGATACAAGAGACCCAGTACTTC. It is translated as CASSTQHSGIQETQYF. Together with reference TRBV19 and TRBJ2-5, the CDR3 gives the full variable domain: DGGITQSPKYLFRKEGQNVTLSCEQNLNHDAMYWYRQDPGQGLRLIYYSQIVNDFQKGDIAEGYSVSREKKESFPLTVTSAQKNPTAFYLCASSTQHSGIQETQYFGPGTRLLVL.

This chain connects TRBV28 to TRBJ2-7, with D perhaps matching TRBD2 (7 bases). CDR3 length: 13 amino acids. The V gene lost 8 bases and the J gene lost 5 bases, with 16 bases spanning the gap. The germline V gene encodes CDR1 MDHEN and CDR2 SYDVKM. The chain's CDR3 is CASGRGAPDEQYF. The CDR3 bases are TGTGCCAGCGGGAGGGGGGCACCTGACGAGCAGTACTTC.

This clone appeared once. The rearrangement joins TRBV5-1 to TRBJ1-4; tentative D call: TRBD1 (5 bases). The CDR3 is 18 amino acids. V lost 0 bases and J lost 4, with 19 bases in between. Germline V gene sequence: CDR1 SGHRS, CDR2 YFSETQ. CDR3 protein: CASSLVSDWGEYNEKLFF. The CDR3 DNA follows: TGCGCCAGCAGCTTGGTGTCAGACTGGGGGGAGTATAATGAAAAACTGTTTTTT.

This clone appeared once. In DNA form, the CDR3 reads TGTGCCAGCAGCGTGAGCGGGGGGCTTAACACCGGGGAGCTGTTTTTT. Translating it yields CASSVSGGLNTGELFF. The chain has TRBV9 and TRBJ2-2, with 9 bases aligning to TRBD2. The CDR3 consists of 16 residues. CDR1 is SGDLS, CDR2 YYNGEE, per germline. The V gene end was trimmed by 2 bases and the J gene end by 2 bases; junction bases not matched to a gene: 4. Together with reference TRBV9 and TRBJ2-2, the CDR3 gives the full variable domain: DSGVTQTPKHLITATGQRVTLRCSPRSGDLSVYWYQQSLDQGLQFLIQYYNGEERAKGNILERFSAQQFPDLHSELNLSSLELGDSALYFCASSVSGGLNTGELFFGEGSRLTVL.

The chain carries TRBV12-3 or TRBV12-4 and TRBJ1-2; D ambiguous. Deletions cut 4 bases from V and 2 bases from J, with 5 bases between. The CDR3 sequence is 12 residues long. The CDR3 DNA follows: TGTGCCAGCAGTTCTTCCAACTATGGCTACACCTTC. It translates to CASSSSNYGYTF.

The chain recombines TRBV5-5 with TRBJ2-2; unclear D gene. Germline V lookup: CDR1 SGHKS, CDR2 YYEKEE (reference sequence). The CDR3 extends over 13 amino acids. The V end lost 1 base, the J end lost 6 bases, and 7 bases lay between the germline ends. CDR3 DNA sequence: TGTGCCAGCAGCTTGTTAGTATCCGGGGAGCTGTTTTTT. Translation gives CASSLLVSGELFF.

This rearrangement joins TRBV6-1 to TRBJ2-4; perhaps TRBD1 as D (6 bases). The germline V and J ends were trimmed by 3 bases and 5 bases, with 11 bases remaining between them. The CDR3 sequence is 14 residues long. CDR1 and CDR2 from the germline V gene are MNHNS and SASEGT. The CDR3 bases are TGTGCCAGCAGTGATGGGACAAGACAAAACATTCAGTACTTC. Its translation is CASSDGTRQNIQYF.

The J gene is TRBJ2-3, the V gene TRBV9; the D is unclear. V was clipped by 3 bases and J by 3 bases, with 8 bases between them. The CDR3 is 13 residues long. The germline V gene has CDR1 SGDLS and CDR2 YYNGEE. The CDR3 reads CASSALGTDTQYF. As DNA, the CDR3 is TGTGCCAGCAGCGCCCTCGGTACAGATACGCAGTATTTT.

The V and J genes are TRBV6-5 and TRBJ2-5; 10 nucleotides line up with TRBD2. Germline lookup yields CDR1 MNHEY and CDR2 SVGAGI. Trimming removed 2 bases from V and 5 bases from J; junction bases left unmatched: 2. The CDR3 is 14 amino acids. CDR3: CASSYPTSGETQYF. In nucleotides, the CDR3 is TGTGCCAGCAGTTACCCGACTAGCGGGGAGACCCAGTACTTC.

The genes are TRBV19 and TRBJ1-2; D is possibly TRBD1 (5 bases). The V gene's germline CDR1 is LNHDA and CDR2 SQIVND (reference sequence). The ends were cut back, 1 base at V and 0 bases at J, with 15 bases in the middle. The CDR3 totals 17 residues. CDR3 sequence reads: CASSIVGSTGANYGYTF. CDR3 DNA: TGTGCCAGTAGTATAGTCGGTAGCACAGGAGCTAACTATGGCTACACCTTC.

This chain joins TRBV29-1 and TRBJ1-1, with 7 nucleotides matching TRBD1. Looked up from germline, CDR1 is SQVTM and CDR2 is ANQGSEA. The CDR3 is 13 residues long. The junction had 9 bases not matched to a gene; V was cut back by 6 bases and J by 5 bases. The CDR3 is CSVRKTGRTEAFF. DNA of the CDR3: TGCAGCGTCCGCAAGACAGGGCGTACTGAAGCTTTCTTT.

With regard to this clone: Other DNA variants within this sample encode the same CDR3. The rearrangement uses TRBV3-1 (or the pseudogene TRBV3-2) and TRBJ1-2; no definite D call. V was clipped by 1 base and J by 6 bases, with 9 bases between them. This CDR3 comprises 13 residues. Germline V gene lookup returns CDR1 LGHDT and CDR2 YNNKEL (reference sequence). CDR3 sequence (DNA): TGTGCCAGCAGCCAAGGGGTCGGGGATGGCTACACCTTC. Translating it yields CASSQGVGDGYTF.

V is TRBV5-1 and J is TRBJ2-1; TRBD2 matches 14 bases. Germline V gene lookup returns CDR1 SGHRS and CDR2 YFSETQ. The CDR3 is made up of 18 amino acids. The J segment lost 4 bases and the V segment lost 8 bases, leaving 14 bases of the junction unmatched. CDR3 region: CASTYGLAGGPRYNEQFF. DNA for the CDR3: TGCGCCAGTACTTACGGACTAGCGGGGGGTCCTCGGTACAATGAGCAGTTCTTC.

The V and J genes are TRBV19 and TRBJ1-5; maybe TRBD1 (5 bases). The CDR3 loop spans 14 amino acids. Between the trimmed V and J ends, which lost 10 bases and 3 bases, there was a span of 16 bases. CDR1 and CDR2 (germline): LNHDA, SQIVND (reference sequence). Here the CDR3 DNA reads TGTGCCACCGCCCACCGACAGACCAATCAGCCCCAGCATTTT. Its translation is CATAHRQTNQPQHF.

The chain links TRBV6-5 to TRBJ2-7, with TRBD1 identical over 9 bases. Unmatched junction bases numbered 3, after V lost 3 bases and J lost 3 bases. Germline CDR1 and CDR2: MNHEY and SVGAGI. The CDR3 runs to 14 residues. CDR3 nucleotides: TGTGCCAGCAGTTATTCGACAGGGGGCTACGAGCAGTACTTC. This gives the protein CASSYSTGGYEQYF.

The gene calls are TRBV18 and TRBJ2-5; 11 bases are a match to TRBD1. The J segment lost 4 bases and the V segment lost 4 bases, leaving 8 bases of the junction unmatched. The CDR3 runs to 16 residues. From germline, CDR1 is KGHSH and CDR2 LQKENI. In nucleotides, the CDR3 is TGTGCCAGCTCACACTTCCGGGACAGGGGGTTAGAGACCCAGTACTTC. As protein: CASSHFRDRGLETQYF.

The chain recombines TRBV14 with TRBJ1-6, with 8 bases aligning to TRBD1. Germline assignment: CDR1 SGHDN and CDR2 FVKESK. The J segment lost 8 bases and the V segment lost 4 bases, leaving 7 bases of the junction unmatched. This CDR3 comprises 15 residues. CDR3 loop: CASSPLDRDYSPLHF. Here the CDR3 DNA reads TGTGCCAGCAGCCCCTTGGACAGGGACTATTCACCCCTCCACTTT. The variable domain in full, with the rest retrieved from reference TRBV14 and TRBJ1-6, is EAGVTQFPSHSVIEKGQTVTLRCDPISGHDNLYWYRRVMGKEIKFLLHFVKESKQDESGMPNNRFLAERTGGTYSTLKVQPAELEDSGVYFCASSPLDRDYSPLHFGNGTRLTVT.

V and J are TRBV19 and TRBJ1-3, with 9 bases aligning to TRBD1. Germline CDR1 and CDR2: LNHDA and SQIVND (reference sequence). The CDR3 runs 15 residues. The ends lost 9 bases at V and 0 bases at J; junction bases unmatched: 6. The CDR3, as DNA: TGTGCCAGCTCACACAGGGGGCCCTCTGGAAACACCATATATTTT. Amino acid sequence: CASSHRGPSGNTIYF.

The table lists this clone with a count of one. This rearrangement joins TRBV18 to TRBJ2-2, with D perhaps TRBD1 (5 bases). Germline V gene sequence: CDR1 KGHSH, CDR2 LQKENI. This CDR3 is 14 amino acids long. V lost 3 bases to trimming and J lost 5 bases, with 10 bases between them. The CDR3 DNA is TGTGCCAGCTCACCTATGACAGATACCGGGGAGCTGTTTTTT. Translating gives CASSPMTDTGELFF.

V and J are TRBV6-5 and TRBJ2-1, with TRBD1 as a possible D gene (6 bases). V gave up 0 bases and J gave up 6 bases, with 15 bases separating them. Germline V gene sequence: CDR1 MNHEY, CDR2 SVGAGI. The CDR3 sequence is 16 residues long. The CDR3 DNA sequence: TGTGCCAGCAGTTACTCGTGGCAGGGGTACGGCAATGAGCAGTTCTTC. Translation: CASSYSWQGYGNEQFF.

The chain combines TRBV18 with TRBJ2-1; 11 bases line up with TRBD1. Germline V CDR1 and CDR2: KGHSH, LQKENI. The CDR3 extends over 16 amino acids. J was trimmed by 1 base and V by 3 bases; bases with no gene match: 2. This CDR3 reads CASSPWDRGSYNEQFF. The CDR3 DNA reads TGTGCCAGCTCACCCTGGGACAGGGGGTCCTACAATGAGCAGTTCTTC.

The J gene is TRBJ1-1, the V gene TRBV10-3; TRBD1 agrees at 7 bases. After removal of 6 bases from V and 3 bases from J, the junction contained 10 bases not matched to a gene. Germline V gene lookup returns CDR1 ENHRY and CDR2 SYGVKD. This CDR3 spans 15 amino acids. CDR3 region: CAIRNRGSVYTEAFF. The CDR3 bases are TGTGCCATCAGGAACAGGGGAAGCGTCTACACTGAAGCTTTCTTT.

The rearrangement joins TRBV5-1 to TRBJ2-7; TRBD1 is a possible D gene (6 bases). Looked up from germline, CDR1 is SGHRS and CDR2 is YFSETQ. The CDR3 extends over 13 amino acids. V was trimmed by 5 bases and J by 3 bases, leaving 12 bases between them. The CDR3 DNA sequence: TGCGCCAGCAGTAGGGACAACAGCTACGAGCAGTACTTC. Protein sequence: CASSRDNSYEQYF.

The chain combines TRBV5-6 with TRBJ1-6, with a tentative D call TRBD1 (6 bases). V was clipped by 3 bases and J by 10 bases, with 17 bases between them. This CDR3 region has 15 residues. Germline-derived CDR1 and CDR2 are SGHDT and YYEEEE. In nucleotides, the CDR3 is TGTGCCAGCAGCTCGGGGGGCAGGGGAGGATCACCCCTCCACTTT. Encoded protein: CASSSGGRGGSPLHF.

V and J are TRBV2 and TRBJ2-1, with TRBD2 as a possible D gene (6 bases). Germline-derived CDR1 and CDR2 are SNHLY and FYNNEI. Trimming removed 7 bases at V and 9 bases at J, with 22 bases between. This CDR3 is 15 amino acids long. The CDR3 DNA is TGTGCCAGCATCGAAGGAGGGTCGAGTATAGGTGAGCAGTTCTTC. This encodes CASIEGGSSIGEQFF.

This clone has a handful of counts. Other nucleotide sequences from this sample produce the same CDR3. In nucleotides, the CDR3 is TGTGCCAGCAGGCGTACAGGTAACACTGAAGCTTTCTTT. As protein: CASRRTGNTEAFF. This chain connects TRBV6-5 to TRBJ1-1; D might be TRBD1 (5 bases). Trimming removed 6 bases at V and 2 bases at J, with 10 bases between. This CDR3 spans 13 amino acids. CDR1 and CDR2 (germline): MNHEY, SVGAGI.

As DNA, the CDR3 is TGTGCCAGCAGCTCGGGACTAGCGGGGGGGGCGAGCACAGATACGCAGTATTTT. Residues: CASSSGLAGGASTDTQYF. This sequence joins TRBV7-6 and TRBJ2-3; 16 bases map to TRBD2. V trimming: 4 bases; J trimming: 0 bases; junction bases outside the gene matches: 4. CDR1 is SGHVS, CDR2 FNYEAQ, per germline. The CDR3 has 18 amino acids.

The rearrangement links TRBV27 to TRBJ2-5, with 7 bases aligning to TRBD1. In germline, CDR1 is MNHEY, CDR2 SMNVEV (reference sequence). With V trimmed by 6 bases and J by 7 bases, 8 bases remained unmatched. This CDR3 is built from 13 residues. The CDR3 bases are TGTGCCAGCAGGAACGGACAGGAAGGGACCCAGTACTTC. It encodes CASRNGQEGTQYF.